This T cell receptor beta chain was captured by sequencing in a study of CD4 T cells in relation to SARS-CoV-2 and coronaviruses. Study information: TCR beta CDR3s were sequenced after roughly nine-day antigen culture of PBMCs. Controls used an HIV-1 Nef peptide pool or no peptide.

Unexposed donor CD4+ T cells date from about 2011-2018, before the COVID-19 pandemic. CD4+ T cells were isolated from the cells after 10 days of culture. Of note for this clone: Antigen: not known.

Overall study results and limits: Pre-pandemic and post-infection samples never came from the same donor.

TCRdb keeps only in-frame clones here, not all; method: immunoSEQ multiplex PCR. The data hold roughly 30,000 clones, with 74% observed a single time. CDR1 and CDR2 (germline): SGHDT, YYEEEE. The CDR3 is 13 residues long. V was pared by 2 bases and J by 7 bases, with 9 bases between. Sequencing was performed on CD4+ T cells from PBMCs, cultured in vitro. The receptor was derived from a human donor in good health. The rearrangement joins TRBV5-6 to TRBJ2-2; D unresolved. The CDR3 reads CASSFPGDGELFF. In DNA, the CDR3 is TGTGCCAGCAGCTTTCCAGGCGACGGGGAGCTGTTTTTT.